This TCR beta chain was recorded in a study of T cell responses to AZD1222 COVID-19 vaccine. Study observations and caveats: Mostly white British, mostly female donors; authors suggested clonal diversity may be underestimated. Reportedly, nearly half of unique spike TCRs recognized epitopes outside B.1.351/B.1.1.7 mutations. Just 6 or 7 people given AZD1222 tested seropositive at baseline.

In the case of this clone: No antigen is known for it.

Sequencing was performed with immunoSEQ multiplex PCR; in TCRdb, only in-frame clones are kept and a portion is missing. The sample carries about 69,000 clones, roughly 80% recorded once. V lost 3 bases and J 0 bases, leaving 11 bases between the germline ends. This CDR3 spans 15 amino acids. Germline CDR1 SGHAT, CDR2 FQNNGV. The analysis combined second doses at about 4 or about 12 weeks. This TCR derives from an adult who received the AZD1222 COVID-19 vaccine. V is TRBV11-2 and J is TRBJ1-1; the D is unclear. The sample in question was peripheral blood, obtained 28 days after the second AZD1222 dose. The CDR3 DNA reads as TGTGCCAGCAGCTTGGGAGGGTTGATGAACACTGAAGCTTTCTTT. This translates into CASSLGGLMNTEAFF.